Each of the 2 T cell receptor beta chains below was sequenced from the same sample in a study of human T cells and chemical hapten exposure. Time point specified: patch test 1, 2 weeks after DPC sensitization. Treatment defined: therapeutic diphenylcyclopropenone sensitization with weekly scalp DPC. TCRdb re-called the RACE reads through MiXCR, storing one row per CDR3 protein. Seen here are about 99,000 distinct CDR3 sequences, around 12% observed once, and the top ten hold approximately 2%. Sequenced material: whole blood, taken in connection with sensitization to the hapten diphenylcyclopropenone (DPC). All receptors come from a woman aged 40 to 50 with alopecia areata. Some clones in this sample may be carry-over from other donors' samples.

This clonotype was counted only a few times. The chain combines TRBV29-1 with TRBJ2-5; the D gene is possibly TRBD2 (6 bases). From germline, CDR1 is SQVTM and CDR2 ANQGSEA. The CDR3 has 12 residues. V was trimmed by 3 bases and J by 4 bases, leaving 9 bases between them. The CDR3 nucleotides read TGCAGCGTTGATGGAGGGGTAGAGACCCAGTACTTC. It encodes CSVDGGVETQYF.

This chain uses TRBV7-2 with TRBJ1-5; D is perhaps TRBD1 (6 bases). Germline V gene lookup returns CDR1 SGHTA and CDR2 FQGNSA. The length of the CDR3 is 13 residues. The V gene lost 6 bases and the J gene lost 12 bases, with 18 bases spanning the gap. This chain's CDR3 is CASSSTGPRSQHF. The CDR3 region has the DNA TGTGCCAGCAGTTCTACAGGGCCCCGAAGCCAGCATTTT.